One T cell receptor (beta chain) is described in this entry. Healthy bone marrow donors supplied every sample. This sample was included in a study of cytomegalovirus exposure and HLA in healthy donors. In the study overall: Among the roughly 400 genotyped donors, more than 70% were placed in the Caucasian-associated ancestry cluster.

13 Jbeta primers and 60 Vbeta primers were used for the PCR. Sequencing used immunoSEQ multiplex PCR; TCRdb keeps in-frame clones, though not all of them. The ten most abundant clones cover 3.5% of a sample with approximately 30,000 clones. This CDR3 contains 17 residues. Trimming cost V 3 bases and J 3 bases; bases outside gene matches: 9. CDR1 and CDR2 from the germline V gene are SGHRS and YFSETQ. The sequenced material came from PBMCs. V and J are TRBV5-1 and TRBJ1-3, with 10 bases that match TRBD1. This clonotype was obtained from a middle-aged man in good health and CMV-seronegative. Here the CDR3 reads CASSYRTGGEGGNTIYF. Here the CDR3 DNA reads TGCGCCAGCAGCTACCGGACAGGGGGTGAGGGTGGAAACACCATATATTTT. The whole variable domain, remainder taken from reference TRBV5-1 and TRBJ1-3, is KAGVTQTPRYLIKTRGQQVTLSCSPISGHRSVSWYQQTPGQGLQFLFEYFSETQRNKGNFPGRFSGRQFSNSRSEMNVSTLELGDSALYLCASSYRTGGEGGNTIYFGEGSWLTVV.